Below are 25 T cell receptor beta chains sequenced from a single sample in a study of OX40 agonist ivuxolimab in advanced cancers. Produced via immunoSEQ multiplex PCR; TCRdb's table is partial and in-frame only. The data contain 74,000 or so clones, approximately 95% of them singletons. Here the sequenced sample was CD4+ or CD8+ T cells sorted from blood, taken in a trial of the OX40 agonist ivuxolimab. These receptors were obtained from an adult with an advanced solid tumor such as melanoma, head and neck, liver or kidney cancer.

This clone was counted between two and nine times. The chain combines TRBV9 with TRBJ1-1, with a tentative D call TRBD1 (6 bases). The CDR3 is 13 residues long. In germline, CDR1 is SGDLS, CDR2 YYNGEE. Trimming pared 4 bases from V and 3 bases from J, leaving 10 bases between. CDR3 sequence: CASSPGDYTEAFF. The CDR3, as DNA: TGTGCCAGCAGCCCAGGGGACTACACTGAAGCTTTCTTT. The variable domain in full, completed from reference TRBV9 and TRBJ1-1, reads DSGVTQTPKHLITATGQRVTLRCSPRSGDLSVYWYQQSLDQGLQFLIQYYNGEERAKGNILERFSAQQFPDLHSELNLSSLELGDSALYFCASSPGDYTEAFFGQGTRLTVV.

J is TRBJ1-2 and V is TRBV4-3; no reliable D call. The germline V and J ends were trimmed by 0 bases and 3 bases, with 5 bases remaining between them. The length of the CDR3 is 13 residues. Looked up from germline, CDR1 is LGHNA and CDR2 is YSLEER. The CDR3 DNA reads as TGCGCCAGCAGCCAAGATACGGACTATGGCTACACCTTC. Residues: CASSQDTDYGYTF.

This chain uses TRBV28 with TRBJ2-1, with 10 bases fitting TRBD1. V trimming: 8 bases; J trimming: 9 bases; junction bases outside the gene matches: 4. The CDR3 is 12 amino acids. The V gene's germline CDR1 is MDHEN and CDR2 SYDVKM. This chain's CDR3 is CASDRGLTEQFF. CDR3 DNA sequence: TGTGCCAGCGACAGGGGGCTCACTGAGCAGTTCTTC.

The chain is built from TRBV10-3 and TRBJ1-2; D unclear. The germline V and J ends were trimmed by 3 bases and 0 bases, with 5 bases remaining between them. Germline assignment: CDR1 ENHRY and CDR2 SYGVKD. The CDR3 runs 13 residues. CDR3: CAISDLANYGYTF. The CDR3 DNA sequence: TGTGCCATCAGTGATTTAGCTAACTATGGCTACACCTTC.

V usage is TRBV9 and J usage is TRBJ1-5; TRBD1 matches at 9 bases. Germline trimming cut 4 bases from V and 7 bases from J; bases unmatched to any gene: 9. There are 15 residues in the CDR3. Germline V gene lookup returns CDR1 SGDLS and CDR2 YYNGEE. CDR3 amino acids: CASSTGQGVWQPQHF. In nucleotides, the CDR3 is TGTGCCAGCAGCACGGGACAGGGTGTGTGGCAGCCCCAGCATTTT.

This sequence joins TRBV6-6 and TRBJ1-3, with D possibly matching TRBD1 (6 bases). Germline V gene sequence: CDR1 MNHNY, CDR2 SVGAGI (reference sequence). The ends were cut back, 4 bases at V and 9 bases at J, with 19 bases in the middle. The CDR3 contains 15 residues. This CDR3 reads CASSSLGQLKATIYF. The CDR3 region has the DNA TGTGCCAGCAGTTCCCTTGGACAGTTGAAGGCCACCATATATTTT.

The chain has TRBV6-1 and TRBJ2-1; 13 bases are shared with TRBD2. Germline CDR1 is MNHNS and CDR2 is SASEGT. The CDR3 sequence is 15 residues long. The V and J ends lost 8 bases and 11 bases, in that order; junction bases with no gene match: 12. CDR3 coding DNA: TGTGCCAGCCTGATTGAGACTAGCGGGAGGAGCCAGCAGTTCTTC. This codes for CASLIETSGRSQQFF.

A single count supports this clone. Other DNA sequences of this sample code for an identical CDR3. The chain combines TRBV7-2 with TRBJ1-6; D may be TRBD1 (5 bases). Trimming stripped 4 bases from V and 5 bases from J, with 9 bases between. The germline V gene has CDR1 SGHTA and CDR2 FQGNSA. CDR3 length: 14 residues. The CDR3 sequence: CASSSGTDNSPLHF. The CDR3 bases are TGTGCCAGCAGCTCCGGGACCGATAATTCACCCCTCCACTTT.

The CDR3 region is CASSFRVPITGELFF. The CDR3 nucleotides read TGTGCCAGCAGCTTTCGGGTTCCTATCACCGGGGAGCTGTTTTTT. The V call is TRBV5-5, the J call TRBJ2-2; D gene unclear. CDR1 is SGHKS and CDR2 is YYEKEE in the germline V gene (reference sequence). With 2 bases removed from V and 4 bases from J, the gap between germline ends came to 12 bases. The CDR3 spans 15 residues.

V is TRBV7-9 and J is TRBJ1-1; no firm D call. The V and J ends lost 5 bases and 11 bases respectively, with 18 bases between them. The CDR3 contains 13 residues. CDR1 is SEHNR and CDR2 is FQNEAQ in the germline V gene (reference sequence). As DNA, the CDR3 is TGTGCCAGCAGCCAGTTGGGTGGGGTTCCGGCTTTCTTT. Amino acid sequence: CASSQLGGVPAFF.

The chain carries TRBV9 and TRBJ1-3, with a weak D call TRBD1 (5 bases). Germline V CDR1 and CDR2: SGDLS, YYNGEE. V was shortened by 3 bases and J by 4 bases, with 8 bases between the two germline ends. The CDR3 is 13 residues long. The DNA for the CDR3 is TGTGCCAGCAGCGCGGGACCCGGAAACACCATATATTTT. Protein: CASSAGPGNTIYF.

V gene TRBV7-2 combines with J gene TRBJ1-1; D perhaps matches TRBD1 (5 bases). Germline V gives CDR1 SGHTA, CDR2 FQGNSA. The CDR3 runs to 15 residues. V gave up 0 bases and J gave up 0 bases, with 8 bases separating them. The CDR3 here is CASSLATAMNTEAFF. The CDR3 DNA follows: TGTGCCAGCAGCTTAGCGACAGCTATGAACACTGAAGCTTTCTTT.

V and J are TRBV7-6 and TRBJ1-3; D perhaps matches TRBD1 (5 bases). V was pared by 0 bases and J by 6 bases, with 12 bases between. This CDR3 contains 15 residues. CDR1 is SGHVS and CDR2 is FNYEAQ in the germline V gene. CDR3 in amino acids: CASSLAAGMVNTIYF. Here the CDR3 DNA reads TGTGCCAGCAGCTTAGCCGCAGGGATGGTAAACACCATATATTTT.

V gene TRBV5-1 combines with J gene TRBJ2-3, with D possibly matching TRBD2 (5 bases). Trimming took off 7 bases at V and 2 bases at J, with 23 bases between the two ends. The CDR3 contains 17 residues. CDR1 and CDR2 (germline): SGHRS, YFSETQ. CDR3 coding DNA: TGCGCCAGCCGACTATCGACTCACTCTGGGCCCACAGATACGCAGTATTTT. As protein: CASRLSTHSGPTDTQYF.

The chain joins TRBV19 to TRBJ2-1, with TRBD2 matching over 14 bases. The CDR3 consists of 17 residues. Losses at the gene ends were 4 bases for V and 8 bases for J; bases not matched to a gene: 10. Germline values: CDR1 LNHDA, CDR2 SQIVND (reference sequence). The CDR3 is CASSTGLAGAGFHEQFF. The CDR3 coding sequence is TGTGCCAGTAGTACGGGACTAGCGGGGGCCGGTTTTCATGAGCAGTTCTTC.

The rearrangement links TRBV7-2 to TRBJ1-5; 8 bases match TRBD1. Germline V lookup: CDR1 SGHTA, CDR2 FQGNSA. The CDR3 loop spans 16 amino acids. V trimming: 1 base; J trimming: 2 bases; junction bases outside the gene matches: 4. CDR3 residues: CASSLGQGSGNQPQHF. The CDR3 region has the DNA TGTGCCAGCAGCTTAGGACAGGGGTCGGGCAATCAGCCCCAGCATTTT. The entire variable domain, with the rest obtained from reference TRBV7-2 and TRBJ1-5, is as follows: GAGVSQSPSNKVTEKGKDVELRCDPISGHTALYWYRQSLGQGLEFLIYFQGNSAPDKSGLPSDRFSAERTGGSVSTLTIQRTQQEDSAVYLCASSLGQGSGNQPQHFGDGTRLSIL.

The chain carries TRBV18 and TRBJ2-2; 7 nucleotides agree with TRBD1. Germline-derived CDR1 and CDR2 are KGHSH and LQKENI. The CDR3 is 16 residues long. V lost 4 bases to trimming and J lost 5 bases; unmatched junction nucleotides: 10. As DNA, the CDR3 is TGTGCCAGCTCACTCTTCGGACAGGTTTCAACCGGGGAGCTGTTTTTT. Amino acid sequence: CASSLFGQVSTGELFF.

J is TRBJ2-5 and V is TRBV5-1, with D possibly TRBD1 on 6 matching bases. This CDR3 comprises 13 residues. Deletions cut 4 bases from V and 5 bases from J, with 12 bases between. In germline, CDR1 is SGHRS, CDR2 YFSETQ. The CDR3, as DNA: TGCGCCAGCAGCGAACAGGGTGCCGAGACCCAGTACTTC. The encoded protein is CASSEQGAETQYF.

In regard to this clone: This sample also contains other DNA sequences that code for the same CDR3. This sequence joins TRBV27 and TRBJ2-1; D not certain. Germline V gene data show CDR1 as MNHEY and CDR2 as SMNVEV (reference sequence). The CDR3 loop spans 12 amino acids. V was shortened by 5 bases and J by 7 bases, with 9 bases between the two germline ends. CDR3 sequence (DNA): TGTGCCAGCAGTAGACAAGGGAATGAGCAGTTCTTC. Translating gives CASSRQGNEQFF.

The genes are TRBV19 and TRBJ2-3; perhaps TRBD1 as D (7 bases). The CDR3 covers 18 residues. V was clipped by 1 base and J by 7 bases, with 24 bases between them. CDR1 and CDR2 from the germline V gene are LNHDA and SQIVND (reference sequence). CDR3 in DNA: TGTGCCAGTAGTATAGGTTGGAGGGGGCGGATTAAGGTCAATACGCAGTATTTT. Translating gives CASSIGWRGRIKVNTQYF. Variable domain in full (rest from reference TRBV19 and TRBJ2-3): DGGITQSPKYLFRKEGQNVTLSCEQNLNHDAMYWYRQDPGQGLRLIYYSQIVNDFQKGDIAEGYSVSREKKESFPLTVTSAQKNPTAFYLCASSIGWRGRIKVNTQYFGPGTRLTVL.

The chain employs TRBV29-1 and TRBJ1-1, with unresolved D. The CDR3 contains 15 residues. The V gene lost 2 bases and the J gene lost 0 bases, with 13 bases spanning the gap. CDR1 and CDR2 (germline): SQVTM, ANQGSEA. Here the CDR3 reads CSVERFQNLNTEAFF. CDR3 sequence (DNA): TGCAGCGTTGAAAGGTTCCAGAATTTGAACACTGAAGCTTTCTTT. The full variable domain, with the rest looked up from reference TRBV29-1 and TRBJ1-1, is SAVISQKPSRDICQRGTSLTIQCQVDSQVTMMFWYRQQPGQSLTLIATANQGSEATYESGFVIDKFPISRPNLTFSTLTVSNMSPEDSSIYLCSVERFQNLNTEAFFGQGTRLTVV.

This rearrangement joins TRBV7-8 to TRBJ2-1, with 8 positions matching TRBD2. This CDR3 has 16 amino acids. Germline-derived CDR1 and CDR2 are SGHVS and FQNEAQ. After removal of 5 bases from V and 2 bases from J, the junction contained 8 bases not matched to a gene. CDR3 bases: TGTGCCAGCAGCCTAGTACCGGGGGGGGCCTACAATGAGCAGTTCTTC. It codes for CASSLVPGGAYNEQFF.

This clone was observed once. The rearrangement joins TRBV28 to TRBJ2-3, with 10 bases identical to TRBD2. The germline V gene encodes CDR1 MDHEN and CDR2 SYDVKM. The CDR3 runs 15 residues. With 6 bases clipped from V and 2 bases from J, the junction kept 5 bases outside the gene matches. The CDR3 here is CASRSLAGATDTQYF. The CDR3 DNA is TGTGCCAGCAGATCCCTAGCGGGGGCCACAGATACGCAGTATTTT.

This chain connects TRBV7-2 to TRBJ1-2, with 7 bases that match TRBD1. Looked up from germline, CDR1 is SGHTA and CDR2 is FQGNSA. After removal of 1 base from V and 2 bases from J, the junction contained 10 bases not matched to a gene. This CDR3 contains 17 residues. The CDR3 protein is CASSLVSWDSGNYGYTF. CDR3 bases: TGTGCCAGCAGCTTAGTCTCTTGGGACAGCGGAAACTATGGCTACACCTTC. The variable domain in full, completed from reference TRBV7-2 and TRBJ1-2, reads GAGVSQSPSNKVTEKGKDVELRCDPISGHTALYWYRQSLGQGLEFLIYFQGNSAPDKSGLPSDRFSAERTGGSVSTLTIQRTQQEDSAVYLCASSLVSWDSGNYGYTFGSGTRLTVV.

Note on this clone: The sample holds other DNA sequences that translate to the same CDR3. J is TRBJ1-1 and V is TRBV2; 8 bases are a match to TRBD1. The CDR3 contains 13 residues. Losses at the gene ends were 6 bases for V and 2 bases for J; bases not matched to a gene: 2. CDR1 is SNHLY and CDR2 is FYNNEI in the germline V gene. CDR3 amino acids: CASRPGGNTEAFF. The CDR3 DNA follows: TGTGCCAGCAGGCCAGGGGGCAACACTGAAGCTTTCTTT.